The 31 T cell receptor beta chains below all came from one sample that was sequenced in a study of regulatory dendritic cells for organ transplantation. Clones were read by immunoSEQ multiplex PCR, and TCRdb kept only the in-frame ones, dropping some. In the table there are about 30,000 clones, about 89% of which are singletons. The specimen sequenced was naive CD4+ T cells from blood. Stated subset: CD45RA+ naive T cells. The source of these receptors is a human donor in good health.

This clone was found once. This chain links TRBV7-9 with TRBJ1-4, with a tentative D call TRBD1 (6 bases). Germline lookup yields CDR1 SEHNR and CDR2 FQNEAQ (reference sequence). V lost 6 bases and J lost 8, with 19 bases in between. The CDR3 loop spans 15 amino acids. CDR3 coding DNA: TGTGCCAGCAGGGCGATGACAGGCGGGGAGGAAAAACTGTTTTTT. Protein product: CASRAMTGGEEKLFF. Full variable domain (rest looked up from reference TRBV7-9 and TRBJ1-4): DTGVSQNPRHKITKRGQNVTFRCDPISEHNRLYWYRQTLGQGPEFLTYFQNEAQLEKSRLLSDRFSAERPKGSFSTLEIQRTEQGDSAMYLCASRAMTGGEEKLFFGSGTQLSVL.

The chain is built from TRBV7-8 and TRBJ1-4; 9 bases match TRBD1. The germline V gene has CDR1 SGHVS and CDR2 FQNEAQ. V gave up 5 bases and J gave up 8 bases; unmatched junction bases: 9. The CDR3 has 15 residues. CDR3 DNA: TGTGCCAGCAGCCCGACTGGGACAGGGAGGGAAAAACTGTTTTTT. Translating it yields CASSPTGTGREKLFF.

V gene TRBV21-1 combines with J gene TRBJ1-5; the D call of TRBD1 is as the table states it, not checked on the DNA. TRBV21-1 is assigned pseudogene status. CDR3 length equals 13 residues. The CDR3 DNA follows: TGTGCCAGACATGGGGGCCCCAATCAGCCCCAGCATTTT. It is translated as CARHGGPNQPQHF.

The table lists this clone with a count of one. In nucleotides, the CDR3 is TGTGCCAGCACCTTCATGGGGAACAATGAGCAGTTCTTC. Amino acid sequence: CASTFMGNNEQFF. The V call is TRBV7-6, the J call TRBJ2-1; D uncertain. The CDR3 covers 13 residues. Germline CDR1 and CDR2: SGHVS and FNYEAQ. Trimming removed 7 bases from V and 5 bases from J, with 12 bases in between.

CDR3 region: CASSLGYRVLADTQYF. In DNA, the CDR3 is TGTGCCAGCAGCTTAGGCTACAGGGTTCTGGCAGATACGCAGTATTTT. V usage is TRBV7-8 and J usage is TRBJ2-3; D may be TRBD1 (6 bases). This CDR3 has 16 amino acids. CDR1 is SGHVS and CDR2 is FQNEAQ in the germline V gene. The V end lost 1 base, the J end lost 4 bases, and 15 bases lay between the germline ends. Drawing the rest from reference TRBV7-8 and TRBJ2-3, the complete variable domain is GAGVSQSPRYKVAKRGQDVALRCDPISGHVSLFWYQQALGQGPEFLTYFQNEAQLDKSGLPSDRFFAERPEGSVSTLKIQRTQQEDSAVYLCASSLGYRVLADTQYFGPGTRLTVL.

V is TRBV7-9 and J is TRBJ2-5; D might be TRBD1 (6 bases). CDR3 length equals 15 residues. V lost 3 bases and J 3 bases, leaving 14 bases between the germline ends. Germline lookup yields CDR1 SEHNR and CDR2 FQNEAQ (reference sequence). Here the CDR3 reads CASSFIQGFEETQYF. The DNA of the CDR3 is TGTGCCAGCAGCTTTATACAGGGATTCGAAGAGACCCAGTACTTC.

V and J are TRBV7-3 and TRBJ2-2; D is undetermined. Germline V gene data show CDR1 as SGHTA and CDR2 as FQGTGA. CDR3 length: 13 residues. The V gene lost 4 bases and the J gene lost 6 bases, with 9 bases spanning the gap. The CDR3 is CASSSPGPGELFF. In DNA, the CDR3 is TGTGCCAGCAGCTCCCCCGGCCCCGGGGAGCTGTTTTTT.

The chain recombines TRBV2 with TRBJ2-7; D tentatively reads TRBD1 or TRBD2 (5 bases each). The CDR3 runs to 14 residues. CDR1 is SNHLY, CDR2 FYNNEI, per germline. V lost 7 bases and J 4 bases, leaving 17 bases between the germline ends. CDR3 nucleotides: TGTGCCAGCAACGTTGGAAGGGGACCTTACGAGCAGTACTTC. It encodes CASNVGRGPYEQYF.

This clone showed up just a few times. This chain joins TRBV14 and TRBJ2-7; D unclear. The CDR3 consists of 11 residues. Trimming took off 0 bases at V and 6 bases at J, with 3 bases between the two ends. CDR1 is SGHDN, CDR2 FVKESK, per germline. The CDR3 DNA reads as TGTGCCAGCAGCCAAGAGACCGAGCAGTACTTC. It encodes CASSQETEQYF.

This clone came up a few times. V is TRBV19 and J is TRBJ1-6; D remains unclear. Deletions cut 2 bases from V and 8 bases from J, with 10 bases between. The germline V gene has CDR1 LNHDA and CDR2 SQIVND (reference sequence). The CDR3 runs 14 residues. CDR3 amino acids: CASSIPGGHSPLHF. The CDR3, as DNA: TGTGCCAGTAGTATACCTGGAGGCCATTCACCCCTCCACTTT.

The V and J genes are TRBV19 and TRBJ2-2; 8 positions match TRBD2. Germline lookup yields CDR1 LNHDA and CDR2 SQIVND (reference sequence). CDR3 length: 14 residues. J lost 3 bases, V lost 6 bases, and 3 bases had no gene match. CDR3 nucleotide sequence: TGTGCCAGTAGAGCAGCGGGGGACACCGGGGAGCTGTTTTTT. Protein sequence: CASRAAGDTGELFF. The full variable domain, completed using reference TRBV19 and TRBJ2-2, is DGGITQSPKYLFRKEGQNVTLSCEQNLNHDAMYWYRQDPGQGLRLIYYSQIVNDFQKGDIAEGYSVSREKKESFPLTVTSAQKNPTAFYLCASRAAGDTGELFFGEGSRLTVL.

This chain uses TRBV11-2 with TRBJ2-7; D gene ambiguous. CDR3 length equals 15 residues. Germline CDR1 reads SGHAT; CDR2 reads FQNNGV. The V gene lost 3 bases and the J gene lost 4 bases, with 16 bases spanning the gap. DNA for the CDR3: TGTGCCAGCAGCTTCGACGGAAGGAGAATATACGAGCAGTACTTC. It translates to CASSFDGRRIYEQYF.

This clone came up a few times. V and J are TRBV7-9 and TRBJ1-2; 7 bases match TRBD1. Trimming cost V 3 bases and J 6 bases; bases outside gene matches: 4. The CDR3 spans 13 residues. Germline CDR1 SEHNR, CDR2 FQNEAQ (reference sequence). CDR3 region: CASSFGTADGYTF. CDR3 nucleotides: TGTGCCAGCAGCTTCGGGACAGCAGATGGCTACACCTTC. The variable domain in full, completed from reference TRBV7-9 and TRBJ1-2, reads DTGVSQNPRHKITKRGQNVTFRCDPISEHNRLYWYRQTLGQGPEFLTYFQNEAQLEKSRLLSDRFSAERPKGSFSTLEIQRTEQGDSAMYLCASSFGTADGYTFGSGTRLTVV.

V usage is TRBV4-1 and J usage is TRBJ2-7, with D hard to call. Germline assignment: CDR1 MGHRA and CDR2 YSYEKL. The CDR3 is 14 amino acids. V lost 0 bases and J lost 3, with 9 bases in between. CDR3 in DNA: TGCGCCAGCAGCCAAGACAGTTGGGGCTACGAGCAGTACTTC. Translated, it gives CASSQDSWGYEQYF.

The chain has TRBV29-1 and TRBJ2-7; TRBD1 might be the D (6 bases). The germline V gene encodes CDR1 SQVTM and CDR2 ANQGSEA. The CDR3 covers 12 residues. Trimming stripped 4 bases from V and 0 bases from J, with 7 bases between. The CDR3 sequence: CSVAGASYEQYF. The CDR3 bases are TGCAGCGTTGCAGGGGCCTCCTACGAGCAGTACTTC.

V usage is TRBV4-2 and J usage is TRBJ1-5, with 7 bases matching TRBD1. The germline gives CDR1 LGHNA, CDR2 YNFKEQ. V trimming: 4 bases; J trimming: 1 base; junction bases outside the gene matches: 13. The CDR3 length is 18 residues. The CDR3 spells CASSPNGMTGISNQPQHF. The CDR3 DNA sequence: TGTGCCAGCAGCCCGAACGGGATGACAGGGATAAGCAATCAGCCCCAGCATTTT.

The chain employs TRBV7-6 and TRBJ2-7; 8 positions match TRBD1. This CDR3 is 15 amino acids long. The germline gives CDR1 SGHVS, CDR2 FNYEAQ. With V trimmed by 5 bases and J by 7 bases, 13 bases remained unmatched. The CDR3 coding sequence is TGTGCCAGCAGCGCCAGGGGGCGAGACAGGAAGGAGCAGTACTTC. It yields the protein CASSARGRDRKEQYF.

The rearrangement links TRBV7-2 to TRBJ1-5; D is uncertain. CDR3 size: 14 residues. Germline V gives CDR1 SGHTA, CDR2 FQGNSA. Trimming took 5 bases from V and 2 from J, leaving 10 bases between them. This chain's CDR3 is CASSRDPGNQPQHF. For the CDR3, the DNA is TGTGCCAGCAGCCGCGACCCAGGCAATCAGCCCCAGCATTTT.

The chain combines TRBV7-8 with TRBJ2-1; no firm D call. Germline V CDR1 and CDR2: SGHVS, FQNEAQ. V was clipped by 3 bases and J by 8 bases, with 5 bases between them. The CDR3 runs to 11 residues. CDR3: CASSFVDEQFF. DNA of the CDR3: TGTGCCAGCAGCTTCGTCGATGAGCAGTTCTTC.

V usage is TRBV9 and J usage is TRBJ2-2; D is ambiguous. This CDR3 is 14 amino acids long. In germline, CDR1 is SGDLS, CDR2 YYNGEE. Trimming took off 7 bases at V and 3 bases at J, with 13 bases between the two ends. As DNA, the CDR3 is TGTGCCAGCGGGAATTTTCGGTACACCGGGGAGCTGTTTTTT. Its translation: CASGNFRYTGELFF.

This clone was observed a handful of times. This chain joins TRBV7-9 and TRBJ1-1; 7 nucleotides line up with TRBD1. This CDR3 has 14 amino acids. Germline V lookup: CDR1 SEHNR, CDR2 FQNEAQ (reference sequence). V lost 6 bases and J lost 1; bases outside the gene matches: 5. CDR3 nucleotide sequence: TGTGCCAGCAGTAGACAGGGAGCGAACACTGAAGCTTTCTTT. This translates into CASSRQGANTEAFF.

The CDR3 loop reads CASSAWTGNNEQFF. CDR3 sequence (DNA): TGTGCCAGCAGCGCTTGGACAGGCAATAATGAGCAGTTCTTC. The J gene is TRBJ2-1, the V gene TRBV9; 7 bases agree with TRBD1. Germline V gene data show CDR1 as SGDLS and CDR2 as YYNGEE. The V segment lost 3 bases and the J segment 7 bases; nucleotides outside the gene matches: 7. This CDR3 contains 14 residues.

V usage is TRBV18 and J usage is TRBJ2-5; tentatively, D is TRBD2 (6 bases). Germline V gives CDR1 KGHSH, CDR2 LQKENI. Trimming took 3 bases from V and 2 from J, leaving 10 bases between them. The CDR3 contains 14 residues. Here the CDR3 reads CASSPGTDQETQYF. CDR3 DNA: TGTGCCAGCTCACCGGGGACTGATCAAGAGACCCAGTACTTC. The full variable domain, with the rest looked up from reference TRBV18 and TRBJ2-5, is NAGVMQNPRHLVRRRGQEARLRCSPMKGHSHVYWYRQLPEEGLKFMVYLQKENIIDESGMPKERFSAEFPKEGPSILRIQQVVRGDSAAYFCASSPGTDQETQYFGPGTRLLVL.

This chain links TRBV6-6 with TRBJ1-3; possibly TRBD1 for D (5 bases). The V and J ends lost 0 bases and 12 bases respectively, with 15 bases between them. This CDR3 has 14 amino acids. CDR1 MNHNY and CDR2 SVGAGI come from the germline V gene (reference sequence). CDR3 protein: CASSYSGGDSLIYF. Here the CDR3 DNA reads TGTGCCAGCAGTTACTCGGGGGGTGATTCTCTCATATATTTT.

This chain joins TRBV30 and TRBJ2-3; TRBD1 or TRBD2 may be the D gene (7 bases each). This CDR3 comprises 14 residues. Germline CDR1 GTSNPN, CDR2 SVGIG (reference sequence). V was clipped by 4 bases and J by 1 base, with 12 bases between them. The DNA of the CDR3 is TGTGCCTGGAACCCAGGGGGGGGCACAGATACGCAGTATTTT. Amino acid sequence: CAWNPGGGTDTQYF.

The chain couples TRBV4-1 to TRBJ1-5; D unresolved. CDR1 is MGHRA, CDR2 YSYEKL, per germline. V lost 4 bases and J 4 bases, leaving 14 bases between the germline ends. CDR3 length: 15 residues. CDR3 loop: CASSRFHDPNQPQHF. As DNA, the CDR3 is TGCGCCAGCAGCCGCTTTCATGATCCAAATCAGCCCCAGCATTTT.

The genes are TRBV4-3 and TRBJ1-3, with D possibly being TRBD1 (5 bases). Trimming stripped 1 base from V and 3 bases from J, with 10 bases between. Germline V gene data show CDR1 as LGHNA and CDR2 as YSLEER. This CDR3 region has 15 residues. CDR3 amino acids: CASSQGRGGGNTIYF. The CDR3 bases are TGCGCCAGCAGCCAAGGTCGGGGGGGTGGAAACACCATATATTTT.

The V call is TRBV9, the J call TRBJ1-2; possibly TRBD1 for D (5 bases). The V gene lost 2 bases and the J gene lost 2 bases, with 13 bases spanning the gap. The CDR3 is 15 amino acids. CDR1 is SGDLS and CDR2 is YYNGEE in the germline V gene. As DNA, the CDR3 is TGTGCCAGCAGCGTGGCGGAGGGGATCAACTATGGCTACACCTTC. Its protein is CASSVAEGINYGYTF.

The chain employs TRBV27 and TRBJ1-1; D ambiguous. The CDR3 is 15 amino acids. With 2 bases removed from V and 1 base from J, the gap between germline ends came to 11 bases. Germline CDR1 is MNHEY and CDR2 is SMNVEV (reference sequence). CDR3 DNA sequence: TGTGCCAGCAGTTTAAATAGGGCCGCGAACACTGAAGCTTTCTTT. This gives the protein CASSLNRAANTEAFF.

The V call is TRBV18, the J call TRBJ2-7; D possibly corresponds to TRBD2 (5 bases). V lost 2 bases to trimming and J lost 7 bases, with 12 bases between them. In germline, CDR1 is KGHSH, CDR2 LQKENI. The CDR3 runs 13 residues. The CDR3 nucleotides read TGTGCCAGCTCACCATTCGAGGGTTTGGAGCAGTACTTC. It specifies CASSPFEGLEQYF.

This clone was counted once. The V gene is TRBV28, the J gene TRBJ2-3; the D gene is possibly TRBD1 (6 bases). Deletions cut 4 bases from V and 0 bases from J, with 14 bases between. The CDR3 consists of 16 residues. Germline V gene lookup returns CDR1 MDHEN and CDR2 SYDVKM. The CDR3 region has the DNA TGTGCCAGCAGTTCGAATACAGGGCGAAGCACAGATACGCAGTATTTT. Protein sequence: CASSSNTGRSTDTQYF.